This TCR beta chain was captured by sequencing in a study of T cells after yellow fever vaccination. Study at large: With SMART-Seq v4 Ultra Low Input, the fractions containing low cell numbers were prepared. General observations from the study: The secondary response was weaker, and its peak arrived faster, on day 5 versus 15. Reappearance after the booster was seen for most primary-vaccination clones, at roughly 96% CD4 and 88% CD8.

This CDR3 region has 17 residues. Germline trimming cut 0 bases from V and 4 bases from J; bases unmatched to any gene: 7. Germline CDR1 is MNHEY and CDR2 is SMNVEV (reference sequence). As regards this clonotype: The antigen remains undetermined.

UMIs were added to TCR cDNA along with a universal primer site when it was made by 5'RACE template switching. TCRdb reanalysed the 5' RACE reads using MiXCR and keeps one entry per CDR3 protein. Of fewer than 500,000 distinct CDR3 sequences in the sample, roughly 20% are singletons; the top ten hold 15% to 20%. The chain joins TRBV27 to TRBJ1-5, with 9 bases lining up with TRBD1. Sequenced material: PBMCs, taken before the yellow fever booster vaccination. The source is a man between 18 and 29 years old who received the YFV17D yellow fever vaccine. For the CDR3, the DNA is TGTGCCAGCAGTTTATCCAGTGGACAGGGGAGAAATCAGCCCCAGCATTTT. It yields the protein CASSLSSGQGRNQPQHF.